This TCR beta chain was identified in a study of control samples from healthy donors and cancer patients. Only in-frame clones appear in the TCRdb table, and some are missing; sequencing was by immunoSEQ multiplex PCR. The sample carries 150,000 to 190,000 clones, over 90% recorded once. This CDR3 has 13 residues. Germline V lookup: CDR1 MNHEY, CDR2 SVGAGI. V shed 8 bases, J shed 5 bases, and the junction held 6 bases outside the gene matches. The genes are TRBV6-5 and TRBJ1-5; 7 bases line up with TRBD1. This TCR was recovered from a man aged 45 to 65 in good health. The material sequenced was blood. CDR3 protein: CASARGVDQPQHF. The CDR3, as DNA: TGTGCCAGCGCCAGGGGGGTGGATCAGCCCCAGCATTTT.